Below, 23 T cell receptor beta chains from the same sample are listed, as sequenced in a study of shared clonotypes between healthy human individuals. Measured with immunoSEQ multiplex PCR; TCRdb has only the in-frame clones, and not every one. The sample has some 1,400,000 clones; 95% to 97% are singletons. Sequenced material: naive CD4+ T cells sorted from blood. Subset indicated: CD45RA+ positively selected. The receptors originated from a man aged 25-40 years in good health.

With regard to this clone: The sample carries other DNA sequences with the same CDR3. The rearrangement uses TRBV28 and TRBJ1-5; D ambiguous. Trimming stripped 2 bases from V and 1 base from J, with 6 bases between. Germline CDR1 is MDHEN and CDR2 is SYDVKM. The CDR3 consists of 14 residues. CDR3 protein: CASSLGGSNQPQHF. The CDR3 DNA reads TGTGCCAGCAGTTTAGGCGGGAGCAATCAGCCCCAGCATTTT.

A single count supports this clone. V is TRBV27 and J is TRBJ1-2; D is possibly TRBD1 (5 bases). Deletions cut 7 bases from V and 0 bases from J, with 21 bases between. The CDR3 totals 17 residues. From germline, CDR1 is MNHEY and CDR2 SMNVEV (reference sequence). CDR3 residues: CASTSLDKLRANYGYTF. CDR3 DNA sequence: TGTGCCAGCACTTCCCTGGACAAACTACGGGCTAACTATGGCTACACCTTC.

On this clone: Other DNA sequences in this sample translate to the same CDR3. The CDR3 nucleotides read TGCAGCGTTGAGGGGGGTTTCGGGGAGCTGTTTTTT. Translated, it gives CSVEGGFGELFF. The chain joins TRBV29-1 to TRBJ2-2; weak D call: TRBD2 (6 bases). In germline, CDR1 is SQVTM, CDR2 ANQGSEA. This CDR3 has 12 amino acids. V was cut by 3 bases and J by 7 bases, with 9 bases left in between.

The genes are TRBV29-1 and TRBJ2-5; 10 positions agree with TRBD1. Trimming took 4 bases from V and 5 from J; bases not matched to a gene: 13. CDR3 length equals 16 residues. The germline V gene has CDR1 SQVTM and CDR2 ANQGSEA. This CDR3 is CSVGGGTGAMLETQYF. The CDR3 bases are TGCAGCGTTGGAGGGGGGACAGGGGCAATGCTTGAGACCCAGTACTTC.

The chain uses TRBV5-1 and TRBJ2-5; 12 bases agree with TRBD1. Germline assignment: CDR1 SGHRS and CDR2 YFSETQ. J gave up 7 bases and V 0 bases, and 7 bases lay outside the gene matches. The CDR3 runs 16 residues. The CDR3 sequence: CASSLAAGQGAGTQYF. CDR3 bases: TGCGCCAGCAGCTTGGCCGCGGGACAGGGGGCTGGGACCCAGTACTTC.

The J gene is TRBJ2-5, the V gene TRBV5-1; no definite D call. Deletions cut 2 bases from V and 4 bases from J, with 18 bases between. This CDR3 contains 16 residues. CDR1 is SGHRS, CDR2 YFSETQ, per germline. Here the CDR3 DNA reads TGCGCCAGCAGCTTCTCGGCCTCCCAGGTTGGAGAGACCCAGTACTTC. Protein sequence: CASSFSASQVGETQYF.

The rearrangement joins TRBV18 to TRBJ1-4, with D possibly being TRBD1 (6 bases). Germline CDR1 is KGHSH and CDR2 is LQKENI. Trimming left V 2 bases short and J 4 bases short, with 23 bases between. The CDR3 has 19 residues. CDR3 DNA: TGTGCCAGCTCACCAATAACTCCAAACACAGGGAACTTTAATGAAAAACTGTTTTTT. Translated, it gives CASSPITPNTGNFNEKLFF.

CDR3 sequence: CASSPTGGLYEQYF. The DNA of the CDR3 is TGCGCCAGCAGCCCCACAGGGGGCCTCTACGAGCAGTACTTC. This sequence joins TRBV5-1 and TRBJ2-7; 9 bases match TRBD1. Per the germline V gene, CDR1 is SGHRS and CDR2 is YFSETQ. The V segment lost 4 bases and the J segment 3 bases; nucleotides outside the gene matches: 5. The CDR3 length is 14 residues.

This clone was seen just once. J is TRBJ1-1 and V is TRBV27, with 8 bases fitting TRBD1. Losses at the gene ends were 5 bases for V and 6 bases for J; bases not matched to a gene: 8. Germline V CDR1 and CDR2: MNHEY, SMNVEV (reference sequence). The CDR3 is 14 amino acids. The CDR3 coding sequence is TGTGCCAGCAGTCGGTCAGGGGGCTTTTCTGAAGCTTTCTTT. It is translated as CASSRSGGFSEAFF.

The chain has TRBV7-2 and TRBJ1-5, with 10 bases that match TRBD1. In germline, CDR1 is SGHTA, CDR2 FQGNSA. The V and J ends lost 4 bases and 5 bases, in that order; junction bases with no gene match: 2. The length of the CDR3 is 14 residues. This CDR3 is CASSYDRGHQPQHF. Here the CDR3 DNA reads TGTGCCAGCAGCTACGACAGGGGGCATCAGCCCCAGCATTTT.

This chain links TRBV18 with TRBJ2-5; the D is unclear. V was clipped by 3 bases and J by 2 bases, with 13 bases between them. This CDR3 has 15 residues. The germline gives CDR1 KGHSH, CDR2 LQKENI. Here the CDR3 reads CASSPLGGDQETQYF. CDR3 sequence (DNA): TGTGCCAGCTCACCCCTCGGTGGGGATCAAGAGACCCAGTACTTC. Supplemented by reference TRBV18 and TRBJ2-5, the full variable domain reads NAGVMQNPRHLVRRRGQEARLRCSPMKGHSHVYWYRQLPEEGLKFMVYLQKENIIDESGMPKERFSAEFPKEGPSILRIQQVVRGDSAAYFCASSPLGGDQETQYFGPGTRLLVL.

A single count supports this clone. The chain carries TRBV7-2 and TRBJ1-5; TRBD1 aligns across 7 bases. V lost 4 bases and J lost 0; bases outside the gene matches: 6. The germline V gene has CDR1 SGHTA and CDR2 FQGNSA. The CDR3 loop spans 16 amino acids. The CDR3 DNA reads TGTGCCAGCAGCTCGTTAACAGGGGCTAGCAATCAGCCCCAGCATTTT. Translation: CASSSLTGASNQPQHF.

This chain uses TRBV7-9 with TRBJ2-2; D gene ambiguous. The germline V gene encodes CDR1 SEHNR and CDR2 FQNEAQ (reference sequence). The CDR3 has 14 amino acids. V was shortened by 2 bases and J by 6 bases, with 10 bases between the two germline ends. CDR3 sequence reads: CASSLLGIAGELFF. For the CDR3, the DNA is TGTGCCAGCAGCTTATTAGGTATCGCCGGGGAGCTGTTTTTT. Full variable domain (outside the CDR3, taken from reference TRBV7-9 and TRBJ2-2): DTGVSQNPRHKITKRGQNVTFRCDPISEHNRLYWYRQTLGQGPEFLTYFQNEAQLEKSRLLSDRFSAERPKGSFSTLEIQRTEQGDSAMYLCASSLLGIAGELFFGEGSRLTVL.

The genes are TRBV9 and TRBJ2-3; D not certain. Trimming took off 0 bases at V and 0 bases at J, with 11 bases between the two ends. CDR3 length equals 16 residues. The V gene's germline CDR1 is SGDLS and CDR2 YYNGEE. CDR3 DNA: TGTGCCAGCAGCGTAGGGGTCGCCTTAAGCACAGATACGCAGTATTTT. As protein: CASSVGVALSTDTQYF. Using reference TRBV9 and TRBJ2-3 for the parts outside the CDR3, the full variable domain is DSGVTQTPKHLITATGQRVTLRCSPRSGDLSVYWYQQSLDQGLQFLIQYYNGEERAKGNILERFSAQQFPDLHSELNLSSLELGDSALYFCASSVGVALSTDTQYFGPGTRLTVL.

The chain links TRBV23-1 to TRBJ2-7; a possible D gene is TRBD1 (5 bases). Being an ORF, TRBV23-1 has a function that is uncertain. The CDR3 runs 15 residues. V lost 0 bases and J 2 bases, leaving 11 bases between the germline ends. In DNA, the CDR3 is TGCGCCAGCAGTCAATCCTCCAGGGTTGCCTACGAGCAGTACTTC. Amino acids: CASSQSSRVAYEQYF.

The chain employs TRBV28 and TRBJ2-5; D remains ambiguous. The CDR3 runs 12 residues. V was trimmed by 8 bases and J by 4 bases, leaving 11 bases between them. Germline V gene sequence: CDR1 MDHEN, CDR2 SYDVKM. CDR3 DNA: TGTGCCAGCCTCGGGCGCGGAGAGACCCAGTACTTC. This sequence encodes CASLGRGETQYF.

This clone was seen a few times. The chain links TRBV5-4 to TRBJ2-1; the D is unclear. The CDR3 covers 12 residues. V was clipped by 1 base and J by 7 bases, with 6 bases between them. CDR1 and CDR2 from the germline V gene are SGHNT and YYREEE (reference sequence). CDR3 loop: CASSLTPNEQFF. The CDR3 nucleotides read TGTGCCAGCAGCTTGACGCCTAATGAGCAGTTCTTC.

This clone was picked up one time. The J gene is TRBJ2-5, the V gene TRBV10-3, with D maybe TRBD1 (5 bases). Trimming stripped 3 bases from V and 5 bases from J, with 7 bases between. This CDR3 region has 12 residues. Germline CDR1 ENHRY, CDR2 SYGVKD. This chain's CDR3 is CAISDRAETQYF. The CDR3 DNA reads as TGTGCCATCAGTGACAGGGCCGAGACCCAGTACTTC.

The chain couples TRBV7-8 to TRBJ2-2; D remains unclear. Trimming took 5 bases from V and 5 from J, leaving 3 bases between them. Germline V gene lookup returns CDR1 SGHVS and CDR2 FQNEAQ. This CDR3 has 11 residues. The CDR3 region is CASSGTGELFF. Here the CDR3 DNA reads TGTGCCAGCAGCGGGACCGGGGAGCTGTTTTTT.

Concerning this clone itself: Other DNA sequences in the sample encode the same CDR3. The chain recombines TRBV5-6 with TRBJ2-3; D is uncertain. This CDR3 spans 13 amino acids. Germline CDR1 SGHDT, CDR2 YYEEEE. The V end was cut by 0 bases, the J end by 3 bases, with 5 bases between. DNA of the CDR3: TGTGCCAGCAGCTTGGTTTCGACAGATACGCAGTATTTT. Its protein is CASSLVSTDTQYF. The full variable domain, in which reference TRBV5-6 and TRBJ2-3 provide the parts outside the CDR3, is DAGVTQSPTHLIKTRGQQVTLRCSPKSGHDTVSWYQQALGQGPQFIFQYYEEEERQRGNFPDRFSGHQFPNYSSELNVNALLLGDSALYLCASSLVSTDTQYFGPGTRLTVL.

This clone was counted a single time. This chain links TRBV5-1 with TRBJ2-7; 15 nucleotides line up with TRBD2. V shed 4 bases, J shed 4 bases, and the junction held 6 bases outside the gene matches. Germline V gives CDR1 SGHRS, CDR2 YFSETQ. The length of the CDR3 is 16 residues. CDR3 nucleotide sequence: TGCGCCAGCAGCCCGCGGACTAGCGGGAGGGGTTACGAGCAGTACTTC. Protein sequence: CASSPRTSGRGYEQYF.

The rearrangement joins TRBV6-1 to TRBJ2-1; 9 bases align to TRBD2. Germline V gene data show CDR1 as MNHNS and CDR2 as SASEGT. V was clipped by 4 bases and J by 15 bases; unmatched bases: 10. The CDR3 consists of 13 residues. The CDR3, as DNA: TGTGCCAGCAGTGGTCTGGCGGGAGGGCCTCCGTTCTTC. It specifies CASSGLAGGPPFF.

The chain carries TRBV27 and TRBJ2-3, with a possible D match to TRBD2 (5 bases). The CDR3 has 14 amino acids. With 7 bases removed from V and 4 bases from J, the gap between germline ends came to 15 bases. Germline CDR1 MNHEY, CDR2 SMNVEV (reference sequence). The CDR3 loop is CASIPSSRADTQYF. The CDR3 region has the DNA TGTGCCAGCATTCCTAGCTCGCGGGCAGATACGCAGTATTTT.